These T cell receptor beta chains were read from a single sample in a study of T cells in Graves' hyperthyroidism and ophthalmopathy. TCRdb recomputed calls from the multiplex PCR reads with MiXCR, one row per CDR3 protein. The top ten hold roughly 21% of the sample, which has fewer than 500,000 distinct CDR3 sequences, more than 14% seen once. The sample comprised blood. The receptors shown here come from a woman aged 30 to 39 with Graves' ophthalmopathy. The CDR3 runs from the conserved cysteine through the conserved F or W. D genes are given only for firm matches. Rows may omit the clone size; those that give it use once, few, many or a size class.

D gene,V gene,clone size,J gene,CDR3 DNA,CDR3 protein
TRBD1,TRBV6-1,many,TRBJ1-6,TGTGCCAGCAGGAGAGGACAGGGGAGAAACTCACCCCTCCACTTT,CASRRGQGRNSPLHF
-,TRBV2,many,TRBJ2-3,TGTGCCAGCAAAGTCGGAGTGGGTTTGGATACGCAGTATTTT,CASKVGVGLDTQYF
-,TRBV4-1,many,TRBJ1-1,TGCGCCAGCAGAATGGGTGTGGGGGTCTTCTTT,CASRMGVGVFF
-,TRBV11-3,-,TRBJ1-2,TGTGCCAGCAGCTACCCCGACAGGATCGGTAACTATGGCTACACCTTC,CASSYPDRIGNYGYTF
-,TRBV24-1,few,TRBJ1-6,TGTGCCACCAGTGATTTGGAGAGGGGGAAAACGTCACCCCTCCACTTT,CATSDLERGKTSPLHF
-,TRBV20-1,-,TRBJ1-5,TGCAGTGCTAGGTATAGCAATCAGCCCCAGCATTTT,CSARYSNQPQHF
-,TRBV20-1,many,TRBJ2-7,TGCAGTGCTAGAGATTCTAAGAGCTACGAGCAGTACTTC,CSARDSKSYEQYF
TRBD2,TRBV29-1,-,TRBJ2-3,TGCAGCGTTACCAGCAGCGCCAGCGGGGGGGCGACAGATACGCAGTATTTT,CSVTSSASGGATDTQYF
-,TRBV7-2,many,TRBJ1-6,TGTGCCAGCAGCTTAGGAGGAACAGGGTTCATGCCACCCCTCCACTTT,CASSLGGTGFMPPLHF
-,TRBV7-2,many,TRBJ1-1,TGTGCCAGCAGCTCGCAGATGAACACTGAAGCTTTCTTT,CASSSQMNTEAFF
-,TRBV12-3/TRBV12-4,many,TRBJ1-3,TGTGCCAGCAGTTTGGCAGACAGCTCTGGAAACACCATATATTTT,CASSLADSSGNTIYF
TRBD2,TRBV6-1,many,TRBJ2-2,TGTGCCAGCAGCCGCGCCGCTGGACTAGCGGGCACCGGGGAGCTGTTTTTT,CASSRAAGLAGTGELFF
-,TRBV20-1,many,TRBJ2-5,TGCAGTGCTAGAGATCGTGTCAGGGAACGAGAGACCCAGTACTTC,CSARDRVRERETQYF
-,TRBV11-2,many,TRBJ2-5,TGTGCCAGCAGCTTAAAACGGGGGGCTCTACAAGAGACCCAGTACTTC,CASSLKRGALQETQYF
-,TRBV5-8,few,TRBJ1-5,TGTGCCGGCAGCTTTTGGGGAAGGAACCAGCCCCAGCATTTT,CAGSFWGRNQPQHF
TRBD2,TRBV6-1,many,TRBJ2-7,TGTGCCAGCAGTGCCAGTGGGGGGGGAGTATCCGAGCAGTACTTC,CASSASGGGVSEQYF
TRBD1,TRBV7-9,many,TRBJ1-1,TGTGCCAGCAGCTTCGGGACAGTCCCTAGCACTGAAGCTTTCTTT,CASSFGTVPSTEAFF